This T cell receptor beta chain was captured in a study of post-analysis software for immune sequencing data. Background on the study: The study covered relapsing-remitting, secondary progressive and progressive-relapsing courses of multiple sclerosis.

Trimming removed 6 bases from V and 7 bases from J, with 10 bases in between. This CDR3 has 11 residues. CDR1 is SQVTM, CDR2 ANQGSEA, per germline. As to this clonotype: The antigen remains unidentified. Here the CDR3 omits its conserved ending phenylalanine or tryptophan, so a read error is the likely source.

Findings of the study overall: F-measure co-clustering was strong for batch-matched samples. Compared against controls, patients with multiple sclerosis displayed significantly lower normalized Chao1 diversity. Elevated frequency relative to controls characterized 4 or 5 TRBV segments in patients, TRBV5-6, TRBV5-1 and TRBV20-1 among them.

TCR beta cDNA libraries had unique molecular identifiers. One entry per CDR3 protein, called by TCRdb with MiXCR from the PCR reads. This table holds fewer than 850,000 distinct CDR3 sequences, about 43% found once. This chain connects TRBV29-1 to TRBJ2-1, with D maybe TRBD1 (5 bases). The TCR originated in a girl between 5 and 17 years old with multiple sclerosis. The specimen was blood. Written as DNA, the CDR3 is TGCAGCGTGAACTACAGGAATGAGCAGTTCGTC. Residues: CSVNYRNEQFV.